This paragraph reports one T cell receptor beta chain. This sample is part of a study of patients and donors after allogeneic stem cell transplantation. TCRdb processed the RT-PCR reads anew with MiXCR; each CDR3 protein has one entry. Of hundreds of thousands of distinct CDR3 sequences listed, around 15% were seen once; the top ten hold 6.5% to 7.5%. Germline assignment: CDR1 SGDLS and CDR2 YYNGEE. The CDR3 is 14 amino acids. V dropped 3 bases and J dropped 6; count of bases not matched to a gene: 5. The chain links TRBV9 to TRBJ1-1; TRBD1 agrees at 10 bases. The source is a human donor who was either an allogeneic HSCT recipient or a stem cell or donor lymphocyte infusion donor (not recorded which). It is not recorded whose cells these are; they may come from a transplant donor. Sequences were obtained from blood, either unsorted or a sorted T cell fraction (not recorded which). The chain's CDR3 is CASSGPGTGAEAFF. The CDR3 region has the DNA TGTGCCAGCAGCGGACCCGGGACAGGGGCTGAAGCTTTCTTT.